Presented here are 21 T cell receptor beta chains from one specimen sequenced in a study of cytomegalovirus exposure and HLA in healthy donors. 60 Vbeta and 13 Jbeta primers were used in PCR. Measured with immunoSEQ multiplex PCR; TCRdb has only the in-frame clones, and not every one. The sample yields some 180,000 clones, 65% to 85% seen once. Sequences were obtained from PBMCs. Receptors originate from a female donor in good health and CMV-seronegative.

The chain recombines TRBV2 with TRBJ2-3; D unclear. Germline-derived CDR1 and CDR2 are SNHLY and FYNNEI. The V gene lost 8 bases and the J gene lost 1 base, with 7 bases spanning the gap. The CDR3 consists of 12 residues. This chain's CDR3 is CASSLGTDTQYF. As DNA, the CDR3 is TGTGCCAGCTCCCTTGGCACAGATACGCAGTATTTT.

The chain has TRBV29-1 and TRBJ2-7, with a tentative D call TRBD2 (6 bases). The V end lost 1 base, the J end lost 4 bases, and 14 bases lay between the germline ends. The CDR3 consists of 14 residues. CDR1 and CDR2 from the germline V gene are SQVTM and ANQGSEA. The CDR3 nucleotides read TGCAGCGTTGAAGCGGTGGGGGGACTTTACGAGCAGTACTTC. It is translated as CSVEAVGGLYEQYF.

This clone showed up just a few times. This sequence joins TRBV7-9 and TRBJ2-3, with 12 bases lining up with TRBD2. The CDR3 is 14 residues long. Germline loops: CDR1 SEHNR, CDR2 FQNEAQ (reference sequence). Losses at the gene ends were 3 bases for V and 8 bases for J; bases not matched to a gene: 3. The CDR3 is CASSLASGGGTQYF. DNA of the CDR3: TGTGCCAGCAGCTTGGCTAGCGGGGGGGGTACGCAGTATTTT.

The chain joins TRBV19 to TRBJ1-4, with D hard to call. The V gene lost 5 bases and the J gene lost 3 bases, with 16 bases spanning the gap. CDR3 length equals 16 residues. Germline-derived CDR1 and CDR2 are LNHDA and SQIVND (reference sequence). As DNA, the CDR3 is TGTGCCAGTAGTCCGCGGCCCCGAGGAGCTAATGAAAAACTGTTTTTT. Encoded protein: CASSPRPRGANEKLFF.

The rearrangement joins TRBV7-9 to TRBJ1-1; maybe TRBD1 (5 bases). The V end lost 3 bases, the J end lost 1 base, and 15 bases lay between the germline ends. The germline CDR1 and CDR2 sequences are SEHNR and FQNEAQ (reference sequence). This CDR3 has 16 residues. The CDR3 reads CASSFSWGGANTEAFF. In DNA form, the CDR3 reads TGTGCCAGCAGCTTTTCTTGGGGAGGGGCGAACACTGAAGCTTTCTTT.

The chain links TRBV7-2 to TRBJ1-5, with unresolved D. The germline gives CDR1 SGHTA, CDR2 FQGNSA. V lost 1 base to trimming and J lost 7 bases, with 14 bases between them. This CDR3 has 15 amino acids. CDR3 amino acids: CASSLEFGRSQPQHF. DNA of the CDR3: TGTGCCAGCAGCTTAGAGTTCGGTAGAAGCCAGCCCCAGCATTTT.

This chain links TRBV7-9 with TRBJ1-2; 7 positions match TRBD1. V shed 5 bases, J shed 5 bases, and the junction held 5 bases outside the gene matches. Germline CDR1 and CDR2: SEHNR and FQNEAQ (reference sequence). The CDR3 has 13 amino acids. CDR3 loop: CASSLSTGYGYTF. DNA for the CDR3: TGTGCCAGCAGCCTATCGACAGGGTATGGCTACACCTTC.

The chain carries TRBV5-5 and TRBJ2-2, with 15 bases fitting TRBD2. CDR1 and CDR2 (germline): SGHKS, YYEKEE (reference sequence). The CDR3 runs 18 residues. After removal of 5 bases from V and 4 bases from J, the junction contained 9 bases not matched to a gene. Here the CDR3 DNA reads TGTGCCAGCAGGCCCGGGACTAGCGGGAGGCCAGGCACCGGGGAGCTGTTTTTT. It yields the protein CASRPGTSGRPGTGELFF.

The chain links TRBV2 to TRBJ1-6; the match to TRBD1 covers 7 bases. V lost 8 bases and J lost 6; bases outside the gene matches: 10. CDR1 and CDR2 from the germline V gene are SNHLY and FYNNEI. This CDR3 is 15 amino acids long. DNA of the CDR3: TGTGCCAGCGGGACAGCACCAGGGGGTAATTCACCCCTCCACTTT. This encodes CASGTAPGGNSPLHF.

The rearrangement uses TRBV10-3 and TRBJ2-1; 8 bases align to TRBD2. The length of the CDR3 is 18 residues. J was trimmed by 7 bases and V by 6 bases; bases with no gene match: 20. CDR1 is ENHRY, CDR2 SYGVKD, per germline. The chain's CDR3 is CAIRGGSGALTTGNEQFF. The CDR3 bases are TGTGCCATCAGAGGAGGTAGCGGGGCACTAACTACTGGAAATGAGCAGTTCTTC.

This clone was seen more than once but under ten times. The chain joins TRBV9 to TRBJ1-1; perhaps TRBD1 as D (6 bases). V lost 3 bases to trimming and J lost 7 bases, with 13 bases between them. The CDR3 is 13 amino acids. The germline V gene encodes CDR1 SGDLS and CDR2 YYNGEE. The CDR3 sequence is CASSATGRDEAFF. The CDR3 DNA reads as TGTGCCAGCAGCGCCACAGGGAGGGATGAAGCTTTCTTT.

This sequence joins TRBV6-1 and TRBJ1-2; D is perhaps TRBD1 (6 bases). This CDR3 is built from 15 residues. V lost 1 base and J 2 bases, leaving 11 bases between the germline ends. Germline CDR1 reads MNHNS; CDR2 reads SASEGT. The CDR3: CASSEVGTPNYGYTF. The CDR3 nucleotides are TGTGCCAGCAGTGAAGTAGGGACACCGAACTATGGCTACACCTTC.

The chain has TRBV7-3 and TRBJ1-2, with 9 bases matching TRBD1. Germline values: CDR1 SGHTA, CDR2 FQGTGA. J was trimmed by 6 bases and V by 2 bases; bases with no gene match: 4. The CDR3 length is 14 residues. In DNA, the CDR3 is TGTGCCAGCAGCTTAGACAGGGGGTCGGATGGCTACACCTTC. It is translated as CASSLDRGSDGYTF.

The gene calls are TRBV11-3 and TRBJ2-2, with 10 bases aligning to TRBD1. The CDR3 sequence is 18 residues long. Germline V gene data show CDR1 as SGHNT and CDR2 as YENEEA. With 0 bases clipped from V and 2 bases from J, the junction kept 6 bases outside the gene matches. The CDR3 nucleotides read TGTGCCAGCAGCTTAGATCGAGGGGACAGGGGTAACACCGGGGAGCTGTTTTTT. As protein: CASSLDRGDRGNTGELFF. Drawing the rest from reference TRBV11-3 and TRBJ2-2, the complete variable domain is EAGVVQSPRYKIIEKKQPVAFWCNPISGHNTLYWYLQNLGQGPELLIRYENEEAVDDSQLPKDRFSAERLKGVDSTLKIQPAELGDSAVYLCASSLDRGDRGNTGELFFGEGSRLTVL.

This rearrangement joins TRBV9 to TRBJ2-1; 8 positions agree with TRBD1. The germline V gene has CDR1 SGDLS and CDR2 YYNGEE. The CDR3 runs 15 residues. The V and J ends lost 0 bases and 6 bases, in that order; junction bases with no gene match: 5. CDR3 loop: CASSVGQGQGNEQFF. The CDR3 DNA reads as TGTGCCAGCAGCGTAGGACAGGGGCAGGGCAATGAGCAGTTCTTC.

This clone was picked up a small number of times. This sequence joins TRBV5-6 and TRBJ2-1, with D perhaps matching TRBD2 (6 bases). Trimming stripped 1 base from V and 0 bases from J, with 11 bases between. CDR1 is SGHDT and CDR2 is YYEEEE in the germline V gene. CDR3 length equals 16 residues. The CDR3 DNA reads as TGTGCCAGCAGCTTGTGGCGCGGGAACTCCTACAATGAGCAGTTCTTC. Translating it yields CASSLWRGNSYNEQFF. The whole variable domain, remainder taken from reference TRBV5-6 and TRBJ2-1, is DAGVTQSPTHLIKTRGQQVTLRCSPKSGHDTVSWYQQALGQGPQFIFQYYEEEERQRGNFPDRFSGHQFPNYSSELNVNALLLGDSALYLCASSLWRGNSYNEQFFGPGTRLTVL.

The chain links TRBV7-6 to TRBJ2-5; 10 bases line up with TRBD1. Germline CDR1 reads SGHVS; CDR2 reads FNYEAQ. The length of the CDR3 is 17 residues. Trimming removed 1 base from V and 0 bases from J; junction bases left unmatched: 5. The CDR3 region has the DNA TGTGCCAGCAGCTTAGTGGCCGGGACAGGGGACCAAGAGACCCAGTACTTC. This gives the protein CASSLVAGTGDQETQYF.

This clone came up a few times. This rearrangement joins TRBV2 to TRBJ2-7; tentative D call: TRBD2 (5 bases). This CDR3 is 11 amino acids long. V was shortened by 5 bases and J by 7 bases, with 9 bases between the two germline ends. Germline lookup yields CDR1 SNHLY and CDR2 FYNNEI. The CDR3 is CASSLRGEQYF. The CDR3, as DNA: TGTGCCAGCAGTCTTCGGGGAGAGCAGTACTTC.

The genes are TRBV5-4 and TRBJ2-3; 10 nucleotides match TRBD2. CDR3 length: 15 residues. Unmatched junction bases numbered 4, after V lost 3 bases and J lost 3 bases. CDR1 and CDR2 from the germline V gene are SGHNT and YYREEE (reference sequence). CDR3 sequence: CASSWGAGGTDTQYF. In DNA, the CDR3 is TGTGCCAGCAGCTGGGGAGCGGGAGGGACAGATACGCAGTATTTT. Full variable domain (remainder filled in from reference TRBV5-4 and TRBJ2-3): ETGVTQSPTHLIKTRGQQVTLRCSSQSGHNTVSWYQQALGQGPQFIFQYYREEENGRGNFPPRFSGLQFPNYSSELNVNALELDDSALYLCASSWGAGGTDTQYFGPGTRLTVL.

The rearrangement joins TRBV2 to TRBJ2-2; no reliable D call. CDR3 length: 15 amino acids. Germline V gene sequence: CDR1 SNHLY, CDR2 FYNNEI. Trimming took 3 bases from V and 2 from J, leaving 10 bases between them. The CDR3 protein is CASSDWPPNTGELFF. CDR3 sequence (DNA): TGTGCCAGCAGTGACTGGCCCCCAAACACCGGGGAGCTGTTTTTT.

The chain uses TRBV19 and TRBJ1-5, with D tentatively TRBD1 (6 bases). Trimming stripped 3 bases from V and 7 bases from J, with 16 bases between. The CDR3 length is 15 residues. In germline, CDR1 is LNHDA, CDR2 SQIVND (reference sequence). CDR3 in amino acids: CASSIDRRKNQPQHF. CDR3 in DNA: TGTGCCAGTAGTATTGACAGGCGGAAAAACCAGCCCCAGCATTTT.